A single sample gave rise to the 2 T cell receptor beta chains below, sequenced in a study of blood T cell repertoires in COVID-19. Generated by immunoSEQ multiplex PCR, the TCRdb table keeps only in-frame clones and is missing some. Of 250,000 to 350,000 clones listed, around four fifths are singletons. Sequenced material: peripheral blood. These receptors all come from a woman in her 50s with acute or convalescent COVID-19.

This chain links TRBV6-5 with TRBJ2-3, with TRBD1 matching over 10 bases. From germline, CDR1 is MNHEY and CDR2 SVGAGI. This CDR3 has 14 amino acids. The V and J ends lost 6 bases and 7 bases, in that order; junction bases with no gene match: 7. CDR3 protein: CASRLRDRGNTQYF. CDR3 in DNA: TGTGCCAGCAGGCTCCGGGACAGGGGAAATACGCAGTATTTT.

This clone was counted a few times. The gene calls are TRBV14 and TRBJ2-2; 16 bases agree with TRBD2. Trimming cost V 4 bases and J 5 bases; bases outside gene matches: 7. Per germline, CDR1 SGHDN and CDR2 FVKESK. The CDR3 spans 18 residues. CDR3: CASSPGLAGGPVTGELFF. DNA of the CDR3: TGTGCCAGCAGCCCGGGACTAGCGGGAGGGCCTGTGACCGGGGAGCTGTTTTTT.